This T cell receptor beta chain appears in the sequencing data of a study of cytomegalovirus exposure and HLA in healthy donors. Study-wide results and limits: Within an earlier analysis, most TCR beta V segments proved productive either about 87% or about 30% of the time.

The study ran its PCR with 60 Vbeta and 13 Jbeta primers. The repertoire was sequenced with immunoSEQ multiplex PCR; TCRdb's copy has only in-frame clones and lacks some. The top ten hold 1.7% of the sample, which has some 200,000 clones, about four fifths seen once. As concerns this clone: Its antigen is unidentified.

This clonotype was sampled from a woman between 18 and 29 years old in good health and CMV-seronegative. What was sequenced was PBMCs.

DNA for the CDR3: TGTGCCAGCAGCTGCTCAGCGGGGAGCTCCTACGAGCAGTACTTC. It encodes CASSCSAGSSYEQYF. The V gene is TRBV12-1, the J gene TRBJ2-7; the table assigns TRBD2, which was not confirmed against the DNA. TRBV12-1 is a pseudogene segment. This CDR3 is 15 amino acids long.